The 21 T cell receptor beta chains given below trace back to one sample, sequenced in a study of blood T cell repertoires in COVID-19. Data came from immunoSEQ multiplex PCR; TCRdb stores just in-frame clones and leaves some out. The data show a few hundred thousand clones, with approximately 80% seen just once and around 7% held by the top ten. Specimen: peripheral blood. These receptors all come from a woman between 45 and 65 years old with acute or convalescent COVID-19.

The chain recombines TRBV28 with TRBJ2-7; D possibly corresponds to TRBD1 (6 bases). V was trimmed by 10 bases and J by 0 bases, leaving 10 bases between them. In germline, CDR1 is MDHEN, CDR2 SYDVKM. The CDR3 runs 12 residues. The CDR3 loop is CATQGFSYEQYF. Here the CDR3 DNA reads TGTGCCACCCAGGGGTTCTCCTACGAGCAGTACTTC.

The chain carries TRBV5-6 and TRBJ2-1; 12 bases match TRBD2. The CDR3 sequence is 17 residues long. J was trimmed by 9 bases and V by 0 bases; bases with no gene match: 10. CDR1 SGHDT and CDR2 YYEEEE come from the germline V gene. The DNA of the CDR3 is TGTGCCAGCAGCTTGGTGTCGACTAGCGGGGGAGGGGCTGAGCAGTTCTTC. This encodes CASSLVSTSGGGAEQFF.

This clone was picked up one time. The chain has TRBV2 and TRBJ2-7; 12 bases map to TRBD1. The J segment lost 4 bases and the V segment lost 7 bases, leaving 5 bases of the junction unmatched. CDR3 length: 14 residues. CDR1 is SNHLY, CDR2 FYNNEI, per germline. The CDR3 DNA reads TGTGCCAGCAACCCGGGACAGGGGGCTTACGAGCAGTACTTC. It codes for CASNPGQGAYEQYF.

CDR3 nucleotides: TGTGCCAGCAGCCAAGACAGGACCTATGGCTACACCTTC. It is translated as CASSQDRTYGYTF. V gene TRBV6-5 combines with J gene TRBJ1-2, with D possibly TRBD1 on 6 matching bases. The CDR3 sequence is 13 residues long. The ends were cut back, 6 bases at V and 4 bases at J, with 12 bases in the middle. Germline V lookup: CDR1 MNHEY, CDR2 SVGAGI.

The gene calls are TRBV15 and TRBJ2-1, with D tentatively TRBD2 (5 bases). The germline gives CDR1 LNHNV, CDR2 YYDKDF (reference sequence). This CDR3 spans 18 amino acids. Trimming took 1 base from V and 0 from J, leaving 16 bases between them. The CDR3 here is CATSRGLNWESSYNEQFF. The CDR3 DNA reads TGTGCCACCAGCAGAGGTCTCAATTGGGAGAGCTCCTACAATGAGCAGTTCTTC.

The J gene is TRBJ2-1, the V gene TRBV4-2; 8 bases fit TRBD2. The germline V gene has CDR1 LGHNA and CDR2 YNFKEQ. This CDR3 spans 19 amino acids. Unmatched junction bases numbered 17, after V lost 1 base and J lost 6 bases. The CDR3 nucleotides are TGTGCCAGCAGCCAAGTACGGCTAGCGGGCAGAGAGGTCGGCAATGAGCAGTTCTTC. Translated: CASSQVRLAGREVGNEQFF.

This sequence joins TRBV27 and TRBJ2-6, with D possibly being TRBD2 (5 bases). Germline CDR1 is MNHEY and CDR2 is SMNVEV (reference sequence). Trimming removed 3 bases from V and 1 base from J, with 7 bases in between. The CDR3 has 15 amino acids. CDR3 protein: CASSFRTSGANVLTF. CDR3 nucleotide sequence: TGTGCCAGCAGTTTTCGGACTTCTGGGGCCAACGTCCTGACTTTC. The full variable domain, its missing parts supplied by reference TRBV27 and TRBJ2-6, is EAQVTQNPRYLITVTGKKLTVTCSQNMNHEYMSWYRQDPGLGLRQIYYSMNVEVTDKGDVPEGYKVSRKEKRNFPLILESPSPNQTSLYFCASSFRTSGANVLTFGAGSRLTVL.

This clone occurred once. The chain carries TRBV20-1 and TRBJ2-3; 10 bases line up with TRBD2. The CDR3 has 17 residues. In germline, CDR1 is DFQATT, CDR2 SNEGSKA (reference sequence). V was clipped by 3 bases and J by 0 bases; unmatched bases: 9. CDR3 region: CSASAGTSVTSTDTQYF. The CDR3 DNA sequence: TGCAGTGCTAGTGCCGGGACTAGCGTAACTAGCACAGATACGCAGTATTTT.

This chain connects TRBV2 to TRBJ2-1; the match to TRBD2 covers 7 bases. The germline gives CDR1 SNHLY, CDR2 FYNNEI. The CDR3 length is 15 residues. J lost 0 bases, V lost 1 base, and 0 bases had no gene match. CDR3 DNA: TGTGCCAGCAGTGAAGGCGGGAGCTCCTACAATGAGCAGTTCTTC. Its translation is CASSEGGSSYNEQFF.

V usage is TRBV14 and J usage is TRBJ2-5; 7 bases fit TRBD1. J gave up 4 bases and V 4 bases, and 3 bases lay outside the gene matches. The CDR3 consists of 13 residues. Germline V gene sequence: CDR1 SGHDN, CDR2 FVKESK. The CDR3 nucleotides are TGTGCCAGCAGCCGTTCAGGGGGAGAGACCCAGTACTTC. Translated, it gives CASSRSGGETQYF.

The genes are TRBV6-5 and TRBJ1-1; D is perhaps TRBD1 (6 bases). This CDR3 contains 13 residues. CDR1 and CDR2 (germline): MNHEY, SVGAGI. V was cut by 6 bases and J by 2 bases, with 10 bases left in between. CDR3 nucleotide sequence: TGTGCCAGCAGCCCCAGGGGAAACACTGAAGCTTTCTTT. This codes for CASSPRGNTEAFF.

The V call is TRBV7-9, the J call TRBJ2-3; TRBD2 agrees at 9 bases. V lost 5 bases, J lost 4 bases, and 13 bases stayed unmatched. Germline V CDR1 and CDR2: SEHNR, FQNEAQ (reference sequence). The CDR3 covers 17 residues. The DNA of the CDR3 is TGTGCCAGCAGCCCATCTGCGCGGGGGGGTCGGTCAGATACGCAGTATTTT. Translating gives CASSPSARGGRSDTQYF.

The V gene is TRBV6-5, the J gene TRBJ1-2; no reliable D call. CDR1 MNHEY and CDR2 SVGAGI come from the germline V gene. The CDR3 totals 11 residues. V dropped 8 bases and J dropped 7 bases, with 11 bases sitting between them. The CDR3 DNA reads TGTGCCAGCGTCGAGCCGGTTGGCTACACCTTC. Protein product: CASVEPVGYTF.

Points on this clone: This specimen includes other DNA sequences encoding the same CDR3. The chain employs TRBV5-1 and TRBJ1-1; TRBD1 aligns across 11 bases. V lost 4 bases and J lost 4; bases outside the gene matches: 3. CDR3 length: 14 amino acids. Looked up from germline, CDR1 is SGHRS and CDR2 is YFSETQ. The CDR3 reads CASSHGTGGTEAFF. For the CDR3, the DNA is TGCGCCAGCAGCCACGGGACAGGGGGCACTGAAGCTTTCTTT.

In DNA form, the CDR3 reads TGTGCCAGCAGTGATCCGGGGAGCTCCTACGAGCAGTACTTC. It translates to CASSDPGSSYEQYF. This rearrangement joins TRBV2 to TRBJ2-7; perhaps TRBD2 as D (5 bases). V was cut by 3 bases and J by 0 bases, with 9 bases left in between. Germline V gives CDR1 SNHLY, CDR2 FYNNEI. CDR3 size: 14 residues.

The chain uses TRBV3-1 (or the pseudogene TRBV3-2) and TRBJ2-1, with 9 bases fitting TRBD2. The CDR3 totals 19 residues. CDR1 is LGHDT, CDR2 YNNKEL, per germline (reference sequence). J gave up 3 bases and V 0 bases, and 12 bases lay outside the gene matches. CDR3 residues: CASSQEKIAGEVGYNEQFF. The CDR3 DNA follows: TGTGCCAGCAGCCAAGAAAAAATAGCGGGAGAGGTAGGCTACAATGAGCAGTTCTTC.

This rearrangement joins TRBV7-2 to TRBJ2-1; 7 bases match TRBD2. V was pared by 6 bases and J by 7 bases, with 21 bases of the junction left unmatched. Germline CDR1 reads SGHTA; CDR2 reads FQGNSA. This CDR3 is built from 18 residues. CDR3 in amino acids: CASSHLGLYAGDVNEQFF. CDR3 coding DNA: TGTGCCAGCAGTCACTTAGGGCTTTACGCGGGAGATGTGAATGAGCAGTTCTTC. The complete variable domain, with remaining parts taken from reference TRBV7-2 and TRBJ2-1, reads GAGVSQSPSNKVTEKGKDVELRCDPISGHTALYWYRQSLGQGLEFLIYFQGNSAPDKSGLPSDRFSAERTGGSVSTLTIQRTQQEDSAVYLCASSHLGLYAGDVNEQFFGPGTRLTVL.

The gene calls are TRBV19 and TRBJ1-2; 7 bases are a match to TRBD1. The CDR3 is 16 amino acids. The V and J ends lost 6 bases and 4 bases, in that order; junction bases with no gene match: 14. Germline V gene data show CDR1 as LNHDA and CDR2 as SQIVND (reference sequence). The CDR3 DNA follows: TGTGCCAGTAGCCTCCGGACAGGTCGGAAGGGCTATGGCTACACCTTC. It is translated as CASSLRTGRKGYGYTF.

This sequence joins TRBV19 and TRBJ1-2; possible D gene TRBD1, 5 bases. Germline V gene sequence: CDR1 LNHDA, CDR2 SQIVND (reference sequence). V lost 5 bases, J lost 7 bases, and 11 bases lay in between. The CDR3 has 12 amino acids. In nucleotides, the CDR3 is TGTGCCAGTAGTTCGGGGGTGGCTGGCTACACCTTC. Amino acid sequence: CASSSGVAGYTF.

In its sample, this clone was seen many times. Other DNA sequences from this sample encode an identical CDR3 as well. V gene TRBV14 combines with J gene TRBJ2-1, with 9 bases that match TRBD1. Germline V gives CDR1 SGHDN, CDR2 FVKESK. The CDR3 spans 16 residues. The V segment lost 0 bases and the J segment 5 bases; nucleotides outside the gene matches: 5. The CDR3 reads CASSQDPGQGDNEQFF. CDR3 DNA: TGTGCCAGCAGCCAAGATCCGGGACAGGGAGACAATGAGCAGTTCTTC.

The chain joins TRBV12-3 or TRBV12-4 to TRBJ1-5; 7 nucleotides agree with TRBD1. Trimming removed 6 bases from V and 7 bases from J; junction bases left unmatched: 6. The length of the CDR3 is 13 residues. In DNA, the CDR3 is TGTGCCAGCAGCTCAGGGGGTGAACAGCCCCAGCATTTT. This encodes CASSSGGEQPQHF.